The next 30 T cell receptor beta chains were all read from a single sample in a study of cytomegalovirus exposure and HLA in healthy donors. Researchers ran the PCR with 60 Vbeta and 13 Jbeta primers. TCRdb's copy holds only in-frame clones and misses some; the assay was immunoSEQ multiplex PCR. In the table there are some 150,000 clones, about two thirds of which are singletons. What was sequenced was PBMCs. These receptors all stem from a woman younger than 45 in good health and CMV-seronegative.

This clone was recorded a few times. The V gene is TRBV11-2, the J gene TRBJ2-2; 14 bases align to TRBD2. CDR1 and CDR2 (germline): SGHAT, FQNNGV. The CDR3 is 16 residues long. V trimming: 5 bases; J trimming: 5 bases; junction bases outside the gene matches: 4. DNA for the CDR3: TGTGCCAGCAGCGCGGGACTAGCGGGAGTAACCGGGGAGCTGTTTTTT. This encodes CASSAGLAGVTGELFF.

In this sample, this clone turned up a few times. The rearrangement uses TRBV5-1 and TRBJ1-3, with 9 bases matching TRBD1. Germline lookup yields CDR1 SGHRS and CDR2 YFSETQ. With V trimmed by 3 bases and J by 2 bases, 6 bases remained unmatched. The CDR3 runs to 16 residues. The chain's CDR3 is CASSYLQGATGNTIYF. CDR3 bases: TGCGCCAGCAGCTACCTACAGGGGGCTACTGGAAACACCATATATTTT.

V and J are TRBV5-5 and TRBJ2-1, with 11 bases fitting TRBD1. The CDR3 runs to 12 residues. Germline assignment: CDR1 SGHKS and CDR2 YYEKEE (reference sequence). The J segment lost 13 bases and the V segment lost 4 bases, leaving 4 bases of the junction unmatched. The DNA of the CDR3 is TGTGCCAGCAGCCTCGGGACAGGGGGACAGTTCTTC. Translation: CASSLGTGGQFF.

The J gene is TRBJ2-7, the V gene TRBV28; 7 bases fit TRBD1. Unmatched junction bases numbered 4, after V lost 6 bases and J lost 2 bases. The CDR3 has 13 amino acids. Germline CDR1 and CDR2: MDHEN and SYDVKM. In nucleotides, the CDR3 is TGTGCCAGCAGACCCGGGACAGCCTACGAGCAGTACTTC. This encodes CASRPGTAYEQYF.

There are a few counts of this clone. The V call is TRBV9, the J call TRBJ1-4; D is undetermined. Trimming cost V 3 bases and J 6 bases, with 15 bases left between them. Germline V gives CDR1 SGDLS, CDR2 YYNGEE. The CDR3 totals 15 residues. The DNA for the CDR3 is TGTGCCAGCAGCGCCCCGGGGTCGAGGCATGAAAAACTGTTTTTT. Residues: CASSAPGSRHEKLFF.

V usage is TRBV5-6 and J usage is TRBJ2-3; D is undetermined. V lost 5 bases to trimming and J lost 4 bases, with 11 bases between them. Per germline, CDR1 SGHDT and CDR2 YYEEEE. The CDR3 has 13 amino acids. The CDR3 bases are TGTGCCAGCAGTGTACTGCGGTCAGATACGCAGTATTTT. Protein: CASSVLRSDTQYF.

The rearrangement links TRBV28 to TRBJ2-7; 8 bases agree with TRBD1. Germline-derived CDR1 and CDR2 are MDHEN and SYDVKM. With V trimmed by 5 bases and J by 0 bases, 6 bases remained unmatched. The length of the CDR3 is 15 residues. CDR3 residues: CASSPKDRDSYEQYF. The CDR3, as DNA: TGTGCCAGCAGTCCGAAGGACAGGGACTCCTACGAGCAGTACTTC.

This clone was counted only a few times. V usage is TRBV6-5 and J usage is TRBJ2-3; 7 bases map to TRBD1. V was clipped by 10 bases and J by 11 bases; unmatched bases: 15. Germline lookup yields CDR1 MNHEY and CDR2 SVGAGI. This CDR3 comprises 13 residues. CDR3 DNA: TGTGCCACGAACACCGGGACAGTCCCTAAGCAGTATTTT. Protein sequence: CATNTGTVPKQYF.

V usage is TRBV6-5 and J usage is TRBJ2-5, with 8 bases identical to TRBD2. The J call may be in error: the DNA end matches TRBJ2-7 better. Looked up from germline, CDR1 is MNHEY and CDR2 is SVGAGI. CDR3 length equals 14 residues. The CDR3 loop is CASSYSREDYEQYF. CDR3 DNA sequence: TGTGCCAGCAGTTACTCGCGGGAGGACTACGAGCAGTACTTC.

The chain joins TRBV7-2 to TRBJ2-7, with D perhaps TRBD2 (6 bases). The CDR3 is 14 residues long. V was pared by 4 bases and J by 6 bases, with 16 bases between. Germline V gives CDR1 SGHTA, CDR2 FQGNSA. The CDR3 is CASSSTGGAREQYF. CDR3 nucleotides: TGTGCCAGCAGCTCAACAGGAGGGGCCCGCGAGCAGTACTTC. Based on the CDR3 plus reference TRBV7-2 and TRBJ2-7, the full variable domain is GAGVSQSPSNKVTEKGKDVELRCDPISGHTALYWYRQSLGQGLEFLIYFQGNSAPDKSGLPSDRFSAERTGGSVSTLTIQRTQQEDSAVYLCASSSTGGAREQYFGPGTRLTVT.

The chain has TRBV5-1 and TRBJ2-7, with 10 positions matching TRBD2. CDR3 length: 15 amino acids. The germline gives CDR1 SGHRS, CDR2 YFSETQ. The ends lost 4 bases at V and 2 bases at J; junction bases unmatched: 6. DNA for the CDR3: TGCGCCAGCAGCCGTGGACTAGCGGACCCCTACGAGCAGTACTTC. Its protein product is CASSRGLADPYEQYF.

The chain links TRBV28 to TRBJ2-7, with 9 nucleotides matching TRBD1. The CDR3 spans 15 residues. Looked up from germline, CDR1 is MDHEN and CDR2 is SYDVKM. After removal of 5 bases from V and 2 bases from J, the junction contained 7 bases not matched to a gene. CDR3 in amino acids: CASSEQGALTYEQYF. The CDR3 coding sequence is TGTGCCAGCAGTGAACAGGGGGCGCTAACCTACGAGCAGTACTTC.

Here the CDR3 reads CASSTGTSDEQYF. The CDR3 nucleotides are TGCGCCAGCAGTACCGGGACTAGCGACGAGCAGTACTTC. J is TRBJ2-7 and V is TRBV5-1; 10 bases match TRBD2. Germline assignment: CDR1 SGHRS and CDR2 YFSETQ. Losses at the gene ends were 5 bases for V and 5 bases for J; bases not matched to a gene: 4. The CDR3 consists of 13 residues.

The chain combines TRBV28 with TRBJ1-5; 9 bases fit TRBD1. This CDR3 comprises 14 residues. Germline CDR1 MDHEN, CDR2 SYDVKM. With V trimmed by 6 bases and J by 5 bases, 5 bases remained unmatched. This CDR3 is CASSQGQGYQPQHF. The CDR3 DNA is TGTGCCAGCAGCCAGGGACAGGGCTATCAGCCCCAGCATTTT.

The chain has TRBV30 and TRBJ1-3; a possible D gene is TRBD1 (5 bases). This CDR3 has 12 residues. Trimming left V 5 bases short and J 2 bases short, with 7 bases between. Per germline, CDR1 GTSNPN and CDR2 SVGIG (reference sequence). The CDR3 spells CAWGGAGNTIYF. Here the CDR3 DNA reads TGTGCCTGGGGGGGGGCTGGAAACACCATATATTTT.

The rearrangement uses TRBV29-1 and TRBJ1-4; D gene ambiguous. With 6 bases removed from V and 6 bases from J, the gap between germline ends came to 8 bases. There are 11 residues in the CDR3. Germline CDR1 and CDR2: SQVTM and ANQGSEA. This chain's CDR3 is CSVTLHEKLFF. In DNA form, the CDR3 reads TGCAGCGTGACACTCCATGAAAAACTGTTTTTT.

This clone appeared a single time. The chain joins TRBV27 to TRBJ2-2; 8 nucleotides match TRBD2. The CDR3 loop spans 14 amino acids. The germline CDR1 and CDR2 sequences are MNHEY and SMNVEV (reference sequence). After removal of 4 bases from V and 6 bases from J, the junction contained 4 bases not matched to a gene. The CDR3 loop is CASSSRGGSGELFF. The CDR3 DNA follows: TGTGCCAGCAGTTCCCGGGGGGGATCCGGGGAGCTGTTTTTT.

The chain uses TRBV19 and TRBJ1-3; maybe TRBD1 (5 bases). Trimming left V 6 bases short and J 0 bases short, with 9 bases between. The CDR3 contains 14 residues. The germline gives CDR1 LNHDA, CDR2 SQIVND (reference sequence). Written as DNA, the CDR3 is TGTGCCAGTAGAGACAGCCACTCTGGAAACACCATATATTTT. Its translation: CASRDSHSGNTIYF.

This clone was observed a few times. The V call is TRBV4-3, the J call TRBJ1-4; D is possibly TRBD1 (5 bases). Trimming pared 0 bases from V and 8 bases from J, leaving 10 bases between. The CDR3 has 14 residues. The germline gives CDR1 LGHNA, CDR2 YSLEER. The DNA of the CDR3 is TGCGCCAGCAGCCAAGATCAGGGAGGAGAAAAACTGTTTTTT. This translates into CASSQDQGGEKLFF.

This clone was observed a handful of times. The rearrangement links TRBV19 to TRBJ1-3; D is perhaps TRBD1 (5 bases). The CDR3 totals 14 residues. The germline gives CDR1 LNHDA, CDR2 SQIVND (reference sequence). Trimming took 6 bases from V and 4 from J, leaving 13 bases between them. The DNA of the CDR3 is TGTGCCAGTAGCTACTCAGGGTCGGGAAACACCATATATTTT. This sequence encodes CASSYSGSGNTIYF.

The chain employs TRBV7-9 and TRBJ1-1, with D possibly TRBD1 on 6 matching bases. V was trimmed by 4 bases and J by 1 base, leaving 13 bases between them. The germline gives CDR1 SEHNR, CDR2 FQNEAQ (reference sequence). The CDR3 has 15 amino acids. The CDR3, as DNA: TGTGCCAGCAGCTCCGAACAGGGTTGGAACACTGAAGCTTTCTTT. Its protein is CASSSEQGWNTEAFF.

This chain joins TRBV4-1 and TRBJ2-5; TRBD1 might be the D (5 bases). CDR1 is MGHRA and CDR2 is YSYEKL in the germline V gene. The V end lost 0 bases, the J end lost 6 bases, and 14 bases lay between the germline ends. This CDR3 has 15 amino acids. CDR3 loop: CASSQEWAGIKTQYF. The CDR3 bases are TGCGCCAGCAGCCAAGAATGGGCAGGGATAAAGACCCAGTACTTC.

The rearrangement uses TRBV7-6 and TRBJ1-6; TRBD1 is a possible D gene (6 bases). The CDR3 sequence is 16 residues long. Looked up from germline, CDR1 is SGHVS and CDR2 is FNYEAQ. Trimming shortened V by 5 bases and J by 10 bases, and 21 bases separated the two germline ends. The CDR3 region has the DNA TGTGCCAGCAGCCACAAGGGGGGGGGAGTTGGCTCACCCCTCCACTTT. It codes for CASSHKGGGVGSPLHF. The complete variable domain, with remaining parts taken from reference TRBV7-6 and TRBJ1-6, reads GAGVSQSPRYKVTKRGQDVALRCDPISGHVSLYWYRQALGQGPEFLTYFNYEAQQDKSGLPNDRFSAERPEGSISTLTIQRTEQRDSAMYRCASSHKGGGVGSPLHFGNGTRLTVT.

The gene calls are TRBV11-1 and TRBJ2-1; 11 positions match TRBD1. Germline V gene data show CDR1 as SGHAT and CDR2 as FQDESV (reference sequence). V was clipped by 4 bases and J by 5 bases; unmatched bases: 4. The CDR3 has 15 residues. The CDR3 loop is CASSSRDRGNNEQFF. In DNA, the CDR3 is TGTGCCAGCAGCTCCCGGGACAGGGGGAACAATGAGCAGTTCTTC.

The rearrangement joins TRBV7-2 to TRBJ1-2, with TRBD1 identical over 9 bases. The V gene end was trimmed by 4 bases and the J gene end by 7 bases; junction bases not matched to a gene: 7. CDR3 length: 14 amino acids. Germline V gene sequence: CDR1 SGHTA, CDR2 FQGNSA. CDR3 loop: CASSSQGQGGGYTF. For the CDR3, the DNA is TGTGCCAGCAGCTCGCAGGGACAGGGAGGTGGCTACACCTTC.

CDR3 bases: TGTGCCAGCAGCAAGCGACAGGGGGACGCTTTCTTT. Protein product: CASSKRQGDAFF. The rearrangement links TRBV7-9 to TRBJ1-1; 9 positions agree with TRBD1. The germline V gene has CDR1 SEHNR and CDR2 FQNEAQ (reference sequence). The CDR3 contains 12 residues. With 5 bases clipped from V and 11 bases from J, the junction kept 6 bases outside the gene matches.

This rearrangement joins TRBV29-1 to TRBJ2-7, with a tentative D call TRBD2 (5 bases). The CDR3 length is 11 residues. Trimming pared 4 bases from V and 4 bases from J, leaving 8 bases between. Germline lookup yields CDR1 SQVTM and CDR2 ANQGSEA. CDR3: CSVAEVYEQYF. In nucleotides, the CDR3 is TGCAGCGTTGCGGAGGTTTACGAGCAGTACTTC.

CDR3 region: CASSLVAGLAGDRYEQYF. The DNA for the CDR3 is TGTGCCAGCAGCTTAGTAGCGGGACTAGCGGGAGATCGGTACGAGCAGTACTTC. The chain has TRBV7-2 and TRBJ2-7; 14 bases agree with TRBD2. CDR1 and CDR2 (germline): SGHTA, FQGNSA. The length of the CDR3 is 18 residues. The ends lost 1 base at V and 4 bases at J; junction bases unmatched: 9.

CDR3 amino acids: CASSQDDSGTYEQYF. Here the CDR3 DNA reads TGTGCCAGCAGCCAAGATGATAGCGGTACCTACGAGCAGTACTTC. This rearrangement joins TRBV4-2 to TRBJ2-7, with D tentatively TRBD2 (6 bases). This CDR3 has 15 residues. Trimming stripped 0 bases from V and 2 bases from J, with 11 bases between. The germline CDR1 and CDR2 sequences are LGHNA and YNFKEQ.

J is TRBJ1-2 and V is TRBV7-2; D call uncertain. CDR1 is SGHTA and CDR2 is FQGNSA in the germline V gene. This CDR3 has 14 residues. V lost 1 base and J lost 4, with 10 bases in between. The CDR3 loop is CASSLELTVYGYTF. The CDR3 region has the DNA TGTGCCAGCAGCTTAGAATTAACGGTCTATGGCTACACCTTC.